A single sample gave rise to the 14 T cell receptor beta chains below, sequenced in a study of radiotherapy plus CTLA-4 blockade in lung cancer. This table comes from immunoSEQ multiplex PCR, and its TCRdb copy is limited to in-frame clones, with some not included. The repertoire consists of about 49,000 clones, with 70% to 90% occurring once and the leading ten covering about 30%. The material sequenced was peripheral blood, taken from a patient treated with radiotherapy plus ipilimumab. The receptors here all came from a human donor with non-small cell lung cancer whose response to radiotherapy plus ipilimumab could not be evaluated.

A note on this clone: The junction departs from the called germline gene at one end, perhaps through a read error. The chain carries TRBV20-1 and TRBJ2-7; 8 nucleotides align to TRBD1. The CDR3 is made up of 11 amino acids. Germline CDR1 and CDR2: DFQATT and SNEGSKA (reference sequence). In DNA form, the CDR3 reads TGTTTCGGACAGGGAGGATCCGAGCAGTACTTC. Translation: CFGQGGSEQYF.

The chain couples TRBV6-1 to TRBJ2-7, with 8 bases fitting TRBD1. V was clipped by 6 bases and J by 4 bases; unmatched bases: 5. The CDR3 is made up of 13 amino acids. The germline CDR1 and CDR2 sequences are MNHNS and SASEGT. CDR3: CASSRRQGYEQYF. CDR3 DNA sequence: TGTGCCAGCAGCCGAAGACAGGGGTACGAGCAGTACTTC.

Here the CDR3 reads CASSVGGAYTDTQYF. DNA for the CDR3: TGTGCCAGCAGCGTAGGAGGAGCTTACACAGATACGCAGTATTTT. This chain joins TRBV9 and TRBJ2-3; D is unresolved. The CDR3 spans 15 residues. The ends were cut back, 0 bases at V and 2 bases at J, with 10 bases in the middle. The germline gives CDR1 SGDLS, CDR2 YYNGEE.

The V gene is TRBV4-3, the J gene TRBJ2-2; D is ambiguous. The CDR3 totals 15 residues. Germline CDR1 reads LGHNA; CDR2 reads YSLEER. Trimming pared 0 bases from V and 3 bases from J, leaving 8 bases between. The CDR3 DNA reads as TGCGCCAGCAGCCAAGAGAGCGTCGACACCGGGGAGCTGTTTTTT. Translating gives CASSQESVDTGELFF.

This clone has just one count. The chain is built from TRBV7-2 and TRBJ1-2; no firm D call. Germline CDR1 is SGHTA and CDR2 is FQGNSA. This CDR3 has 16 amino acids. Trimming removed 5 bases at V and 1 base at J, with 17 bases between. In nucleotides, the CDR3 is TGTGCCAGCAGCCTATCCGAAGCTCGGGGTAACTATGGCTACACCTTC. This encodes CASSLSEARGNYGYTF. Full variable domain (missing parts from reference TRBV7-2 and TRBJ1-2): GAGVSQSPSNKVTEKGKDVELRCDPISGHTALYWYRQSLGQGLEFLIYFQGNSAPDKSGLPSDRFSAERTGGSVSTLTIQRTQQEDSAVYLCASSLSEARGNYGYTFGSGTRLTVV.

This chain joins TRBV15 and TRBJ1-2, with D perhaps TRBD1 (5 bases). The germline gives CDR1 LNHNV, CDR2 YYDKDF (reference sequence). CDR3 size: 15 residues. V was cut by 0 bases and J by 3 bases, with 11 bases left in between. The CDR3 nucleotides read TGTGCCACCAGCAGAGAACAGCGGGGGTACTATGGCTACACCTTC. It specifies CATSREQRGYYGYTF.

The gene calls are TRBV28 and TRBJ1-2; D is unresolved. CDR1 and CDR2 (germline): MDHEN, SYDVKM. Trimming stripped 2 bases from V and 2 bases from J, with 12 bases between. This CDR3 has 15 amino acids. The CDR3 region has the DNA TGTGCCAGCAGTTTAAGGCAGGCCTCAAACTATGGCTACACCTTC. Translating it yields CASSLRQASNYGYTF.

The gene calls are TRBV2 and TRBJ1-2; 8 nucleotides align to TRBD1. This CDR3 is 16 amino acids long. From germline, CDR1 is SNHLY and CDR2 FYNNEI. J was trimmed by 4 bases and V by 3 bases; bases with no gene match: 10. The CDR3 bases are TGTGCCAGCAGTGATGCCCCAGGGGGCGCGGGCTATGGCTACACCTTC. It specifies CASSDAPGGAGYGYTF.

The chain carries TRBV19 and TRBJ2-7; D is ambiguous. Germline lookup yields CDR1 LNHDA and CDR2 SQIVND (reference sequence). V was cut by 5 bases and J by 0 bases, with 14 bases left in between. This CDR3 has 15 amino acids. The CDR3 DNA reads as TGTGCCAGTAGTCTTACAGTCCTGAGCTCCTACGAGCAGTACTTC. This encodes CASSLTVLSSYEQYF.

The chain links TRBV14 to TRBJ1-2; TRBD1 agrees at 9 bases. This CDR3 has 15 amino acids. V shed 1 base, J shed 4 bases, and the junction held 4 bases outside the gene matches. CDR1 is SGHDN, CDR2 FVKESK, per germline. In nucleotides, the CDR3 is TGTGCCAGCAGCCAAGCAACAGGGGGCATCTATGGCTACACCTTC. As protein: CASSQATGGIYGYTF.

The chain couples TRBV5-5 to TRBJ1-3; D perhaps matches TRBD1 (5 bases). From germline, CDR1 is SGHKS and CDR2 YYEKEE (reference sequence). Trimming shortened V by 4 bases and J by 0 bases, and 11 bases separated the two germline ends. The CDR3 loop spans 15 amino acids. CDR3 amino acids: CASSRDSNSGNTIYF. The CDR3 nucleotides are TGTGCCAGCAGCCGCGACAGCAACTCTGGAAACACCATATATTTT.

This clone was observed once. This chain joins TRBV6-1 and TRBJ1-1; D is unclear. V was cut by 4 bases and J by 0 bases, with 6 bases left in between. CDR1 and CDR2 (germline): MNHNS, SASEGT. The CDR3 contains 13 residues. In DNA form, the CDR3 reads TGTGCCAGCAGTGCAAAAATGAACACTGAAGCTTTCTTT. It yields the protein CASSAKMNTEAFF.

This rearrangement joins TRBV28 to TRBJ2-3; possible D gene TRBD2, 5 bases. This CDR3 comprises 14 residues. Germline CDR1 and CDR2: MDHEN and SYDVKM. V was trimmed by 6 bases and J by 3 bases, leaving 13 bases between them. The CDR3 protein is CASSFLSGTDTQYF. Here the CDR3 DNA reads TGTGCCAGCAGCTTCTTGTCGGGAACAGATACGCAGTATTTT.

This chain uses TRBV7-3 with TRBJ1-1; 12 positions match TRBD1. The CDR3 length is 16 residues. CDR1 is SGHTA, CDR2 FQGTGA, per germline. The trim removed 5 bases at V and 5 bases at J, leaving 9 bases unmatched. CDR3: CASSLGTGGGRTEAFF. The DNA of the CDR3 is TGTGCCAGCAGCCTAGGGACAGGGGGCGGAAGAACTGAAGCTTTCTTT.